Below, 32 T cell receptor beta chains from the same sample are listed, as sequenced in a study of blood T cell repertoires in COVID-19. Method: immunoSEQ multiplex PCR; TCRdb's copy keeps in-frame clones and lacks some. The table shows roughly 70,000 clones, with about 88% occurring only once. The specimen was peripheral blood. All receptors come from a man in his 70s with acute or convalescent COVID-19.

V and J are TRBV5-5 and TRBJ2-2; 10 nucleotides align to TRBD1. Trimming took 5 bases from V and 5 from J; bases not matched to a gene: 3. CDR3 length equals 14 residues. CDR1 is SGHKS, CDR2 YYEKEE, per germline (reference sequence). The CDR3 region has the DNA TGTGCCAGCAGACCGGGACAGGGGACCGGGGAGCTGTTTTTT. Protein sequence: CASRPGQGTGELFF.

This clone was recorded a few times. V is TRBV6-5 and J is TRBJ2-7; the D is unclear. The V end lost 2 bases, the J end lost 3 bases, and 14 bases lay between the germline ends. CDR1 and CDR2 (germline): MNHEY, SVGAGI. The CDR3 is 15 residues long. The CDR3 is CASSYNMPGGYEQYF. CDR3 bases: TGTGCCAGCAGTTACAATATGCCGGGTGGCTACGAGCAGTACTTC.

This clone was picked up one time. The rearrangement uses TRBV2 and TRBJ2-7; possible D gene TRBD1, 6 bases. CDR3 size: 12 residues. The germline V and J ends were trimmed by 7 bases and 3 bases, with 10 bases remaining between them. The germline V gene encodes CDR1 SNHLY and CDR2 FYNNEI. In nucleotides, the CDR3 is TGTGCCAGCAACCGGGACAACTACGAGCAGTACTTC. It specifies CASNRDNYEQYF.

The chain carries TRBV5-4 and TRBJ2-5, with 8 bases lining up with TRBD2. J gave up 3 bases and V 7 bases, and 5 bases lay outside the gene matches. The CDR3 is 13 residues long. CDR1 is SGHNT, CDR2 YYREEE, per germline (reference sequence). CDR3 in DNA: TGTGCCAGCGGTACGGGGGGGGAAGAGACCCAGTACTTC. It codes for CASGTGGEETQYF. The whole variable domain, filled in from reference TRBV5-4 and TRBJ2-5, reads ETGVTQSPTHLIKTRGQQVTLRCSSQSGHNTVSWYQQALGQGPQFIFQYYREEENGRGNFPPRFSGLQFPNYSSELNVNALELDDSALYLCASGTGGEETQYFGPGTRLLVL.

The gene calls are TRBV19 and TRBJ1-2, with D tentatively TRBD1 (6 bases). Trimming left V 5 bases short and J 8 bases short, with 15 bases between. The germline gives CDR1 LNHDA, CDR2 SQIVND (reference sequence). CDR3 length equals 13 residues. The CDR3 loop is CASSVKDSSGYTF. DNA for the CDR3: TGTGCCAGTAGTGTTAAGGACAGTTCCGGCTACACCTTC. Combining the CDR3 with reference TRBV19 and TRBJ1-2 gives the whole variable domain DGGITQSPKYLFRKEGQNVTLSCEQNLNHDAMYWYRQDPGQGLRLIYYSQIVNDFQKGDIAEGYSVSREKKESFPLTVTSAQKNPTAFYLCASSVKDSSGYTFGSGTRLTVV.

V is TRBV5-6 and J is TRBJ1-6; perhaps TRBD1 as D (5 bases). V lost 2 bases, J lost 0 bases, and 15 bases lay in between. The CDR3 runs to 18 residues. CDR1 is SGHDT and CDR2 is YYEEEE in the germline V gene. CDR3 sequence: CASSFGGDGVSYNSPLHF. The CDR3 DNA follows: TGTGCCAGCAGCTTTGGAGGGGACGGTGTCTCCTATAATTCACCCCTCCACTTT.

The CDR3 DNA follows: TGTGCCAGCTCGGGCCTGGCCGGGACAGGGGTCACCGGGGAGCTGTTTTTT. It yields the protein CASSGLAGTGVTGELFF. The V and J genes are TRBV18 and TRBJ2-2; 10 bases are a match to TRBD1. After removal of 6 bases from V and 4 bases from J, the junction contained 11 bases not matched to a gene. The CDR3 covers 17 residues. The germline V gene has CDR1 KGHSH and CDR2 LQKENI.

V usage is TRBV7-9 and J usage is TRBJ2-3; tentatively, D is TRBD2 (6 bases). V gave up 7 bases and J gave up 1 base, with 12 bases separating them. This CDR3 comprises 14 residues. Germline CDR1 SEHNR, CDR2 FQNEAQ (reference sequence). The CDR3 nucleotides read TGTGCCAGCACCCCCGGAGGGGGCACAGATACGCAGTATTTT. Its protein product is CASTPGGGTDTQYF.

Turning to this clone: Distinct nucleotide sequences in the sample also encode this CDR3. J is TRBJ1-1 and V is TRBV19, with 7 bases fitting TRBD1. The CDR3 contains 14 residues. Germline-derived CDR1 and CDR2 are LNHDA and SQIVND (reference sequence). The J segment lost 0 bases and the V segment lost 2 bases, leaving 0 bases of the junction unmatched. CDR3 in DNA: TGTGCCAGTAGTATAAGGGGGCTGAACACTGAAGCTTTCTTT. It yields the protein CASSIRGLNTEAFF.

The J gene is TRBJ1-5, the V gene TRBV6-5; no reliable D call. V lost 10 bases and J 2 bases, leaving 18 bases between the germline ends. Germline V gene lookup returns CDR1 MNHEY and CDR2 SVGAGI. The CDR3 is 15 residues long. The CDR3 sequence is CATADRGRGNQPQHF. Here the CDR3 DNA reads TGTGCCACCGCTGACCGGGGAAGGGGCAATCAGCCCCAGCATTTT.

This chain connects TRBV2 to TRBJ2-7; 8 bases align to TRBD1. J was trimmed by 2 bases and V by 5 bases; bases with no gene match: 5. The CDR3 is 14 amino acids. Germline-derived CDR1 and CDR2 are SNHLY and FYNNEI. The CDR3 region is CASSKGQGTYEQYF. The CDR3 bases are TGTGCCAGCAGTAAAGGACAGGGTACCTACGAGCAGTACTTC.

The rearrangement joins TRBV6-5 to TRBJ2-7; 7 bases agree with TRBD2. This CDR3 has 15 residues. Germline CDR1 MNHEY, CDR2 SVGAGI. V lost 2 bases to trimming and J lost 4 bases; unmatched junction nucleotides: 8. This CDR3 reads CASSYRGDGYYEQYF. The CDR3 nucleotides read TGTGCCAGCAGTTACCGGGGGGACGGGTATTACGAGCAGTACTTC.

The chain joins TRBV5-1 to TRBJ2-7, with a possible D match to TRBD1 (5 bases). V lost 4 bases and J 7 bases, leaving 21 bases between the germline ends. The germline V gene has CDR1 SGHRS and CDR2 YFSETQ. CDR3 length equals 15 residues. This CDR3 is CASSPGAGSLREQYF. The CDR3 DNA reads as TGCGCCAGCAGCCCTGGGGCAGGCTCCCTTCGGGAGCAGTACTTC.

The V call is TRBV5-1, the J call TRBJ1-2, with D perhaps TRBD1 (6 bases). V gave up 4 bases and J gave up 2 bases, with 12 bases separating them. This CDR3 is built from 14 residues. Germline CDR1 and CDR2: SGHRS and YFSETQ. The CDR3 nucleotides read TGCGCCAGCAGCCCGGATCAGGGGAACTATGGCTACACCTTC. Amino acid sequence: CASSPDQGNYGYTF.

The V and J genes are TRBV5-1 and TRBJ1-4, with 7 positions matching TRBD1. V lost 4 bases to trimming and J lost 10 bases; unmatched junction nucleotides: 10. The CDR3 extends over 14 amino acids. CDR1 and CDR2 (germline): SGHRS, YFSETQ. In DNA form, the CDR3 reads TGCGCCAGCAGCCCCGACAGGGAGGAGGGAAAACTGTTTTTT. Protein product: CASSPDREEGKLFF.

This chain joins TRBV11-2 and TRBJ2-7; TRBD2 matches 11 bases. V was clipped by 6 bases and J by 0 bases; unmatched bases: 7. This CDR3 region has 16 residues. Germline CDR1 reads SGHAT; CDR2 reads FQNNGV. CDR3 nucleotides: TGTGCCAGCAGGGAATCTAGCGGGGGGACCTCCTACGAGCAGTACTTC. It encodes CASRESSGGTSYEQYF.

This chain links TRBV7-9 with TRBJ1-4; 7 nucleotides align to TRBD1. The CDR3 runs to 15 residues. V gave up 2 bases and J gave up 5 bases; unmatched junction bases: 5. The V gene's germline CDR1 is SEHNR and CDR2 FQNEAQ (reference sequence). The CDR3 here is CASSLMVTGNEKLFF. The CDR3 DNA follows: TGTGCCAGCAGCTTAATGGTGACAGGGAATGAAAAACTGTTTTTT. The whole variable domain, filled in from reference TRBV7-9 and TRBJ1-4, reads DTGVSQNPRHKITKRGQNVTFRCDPISEHNRLYWYRQTLGQGPEFLTYFQNEAQLEKSRLLSDRFSAERPKGSFSTLEIQRTEQGDSAMYLCASSLMVTGNEKLFFGSGTQLSVL.

CDR3 region: CAWSVWGDGYTF. CDR3 nucleotides: TGTGCCTGGAGTGTCTGGGGCGACGGCTACACCTTC. J is TRBJ1-2 and V is TRBV30; D possibly corresponds to TRBD1 (5 bases). Trimming removed 0 bases from V and 8 bases from J, with 10 bases in between. In germline, CDR1 is GTSNPN, CDR2 SVGIG (reference sequence). The CDR3 runs to 12 residues.

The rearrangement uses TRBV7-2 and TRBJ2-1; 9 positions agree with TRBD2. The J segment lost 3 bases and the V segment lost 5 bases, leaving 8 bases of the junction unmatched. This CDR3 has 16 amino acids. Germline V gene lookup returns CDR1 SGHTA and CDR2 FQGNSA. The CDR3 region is CASSIRGGASYNEQFF. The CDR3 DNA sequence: TGTGCCAGCAGCATCCGCGGGGGGGCAAGCTACAATGAGCAGTTCTTC. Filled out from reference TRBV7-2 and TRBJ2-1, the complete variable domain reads GAGVSQSPSNKVTEKGKDVELRCDPISGHTALYWYRQSLGQGLEFLIYFQGNSAPDKSGLPSDRFSAERTGGSVSTLTIQRTQQEDSAVYLCASSIRGGASYNEQFFGPGTRLTVL.

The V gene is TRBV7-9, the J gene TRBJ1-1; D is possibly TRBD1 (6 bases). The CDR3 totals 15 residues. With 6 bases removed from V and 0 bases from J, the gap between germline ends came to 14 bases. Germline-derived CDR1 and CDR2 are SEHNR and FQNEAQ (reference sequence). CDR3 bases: TGTGCCAGCAGAACAGGGAATATTATGAACACTGAAGCTTTCTTT. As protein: CASRTGNIMNTEAFF.

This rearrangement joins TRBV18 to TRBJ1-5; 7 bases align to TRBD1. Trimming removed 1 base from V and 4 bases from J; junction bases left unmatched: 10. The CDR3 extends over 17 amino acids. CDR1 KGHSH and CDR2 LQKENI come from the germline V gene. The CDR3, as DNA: TGTGCCAGCTCACCACTAAACCCGCCAGGGGGAAATCAGCCCCAGCATTTT. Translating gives CASSPLNPPGGNQPQHF.

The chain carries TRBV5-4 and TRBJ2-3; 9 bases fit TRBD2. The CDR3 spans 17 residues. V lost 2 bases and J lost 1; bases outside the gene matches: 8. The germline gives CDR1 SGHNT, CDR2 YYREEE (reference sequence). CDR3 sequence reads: CASSLVAGGPGTDTQYF. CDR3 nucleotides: TGTGCCAGCAGCTTAGTGGCGGGGGGGCCGGGCACAGATACGCAGTATTTT.

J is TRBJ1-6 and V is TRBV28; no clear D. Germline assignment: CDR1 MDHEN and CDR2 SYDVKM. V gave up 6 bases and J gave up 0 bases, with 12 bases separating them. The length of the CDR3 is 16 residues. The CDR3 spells CASSPMSYSYNSPLHF. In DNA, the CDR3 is TGTGCCAGCAGCCCCATGTCCTACTCCTATAATTCACCCCTCCACTTT.

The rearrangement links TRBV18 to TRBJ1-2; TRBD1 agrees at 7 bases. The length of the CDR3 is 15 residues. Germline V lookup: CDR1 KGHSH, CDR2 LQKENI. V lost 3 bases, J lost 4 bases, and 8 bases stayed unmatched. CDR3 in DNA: TGTGCCAGCTCACCCTCCGACAGGGTCGCCTATGGCTACACCTTC. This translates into CASSPSDRVAYGYTF.

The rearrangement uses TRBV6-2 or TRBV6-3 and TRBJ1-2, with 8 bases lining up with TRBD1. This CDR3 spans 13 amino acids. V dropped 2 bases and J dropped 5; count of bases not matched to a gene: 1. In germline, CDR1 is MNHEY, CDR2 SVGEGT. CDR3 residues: CASSYRQGYGYTF. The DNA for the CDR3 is TGTGCCAGCAGTTACCGACAGGGGTATGGCTACACCTTC.

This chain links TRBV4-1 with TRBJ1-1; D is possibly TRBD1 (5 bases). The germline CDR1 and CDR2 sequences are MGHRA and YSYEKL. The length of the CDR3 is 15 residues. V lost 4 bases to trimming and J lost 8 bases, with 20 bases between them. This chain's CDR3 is CASSLRGIGRHEAFF. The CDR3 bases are TGCGCCAGCAGCCTCCGGGGGATCGGACGGCACGAAGCTTTCTTT.

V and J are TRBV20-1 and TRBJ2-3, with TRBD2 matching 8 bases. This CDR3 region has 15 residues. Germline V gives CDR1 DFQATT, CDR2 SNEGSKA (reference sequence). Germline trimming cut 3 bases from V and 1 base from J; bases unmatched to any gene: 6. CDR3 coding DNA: TGCAGTGCTAGTTTAAGAGCGGGGGGCACAGATACGCAGTATTTT. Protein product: CSASLRAGGTDTQYF.

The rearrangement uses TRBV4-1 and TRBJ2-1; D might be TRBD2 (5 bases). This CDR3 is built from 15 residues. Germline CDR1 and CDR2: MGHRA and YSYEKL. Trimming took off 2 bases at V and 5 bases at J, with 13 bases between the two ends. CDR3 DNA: TGCGCCAGCAGCCAACGGGGTTTAGAAAACAATGAGCAGTTCTTC. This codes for CASSQRGLENNEQFF.

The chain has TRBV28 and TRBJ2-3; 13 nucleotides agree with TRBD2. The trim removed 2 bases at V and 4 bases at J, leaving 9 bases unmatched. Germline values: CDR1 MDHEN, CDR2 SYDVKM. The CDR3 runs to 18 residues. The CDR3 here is CASSLGLAGALLADTQYF. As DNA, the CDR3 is TGTGCCAGCAGTTTAGGACTAGCGGGGGCCCTTCTCGCAGATACGCAGTATTTT.

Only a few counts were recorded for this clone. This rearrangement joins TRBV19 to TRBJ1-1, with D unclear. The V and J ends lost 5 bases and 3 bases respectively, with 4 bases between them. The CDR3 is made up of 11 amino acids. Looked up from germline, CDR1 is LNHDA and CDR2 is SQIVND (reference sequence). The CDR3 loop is CASSHYTEAFF. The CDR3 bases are TGTGCCAGTAGTCATTACACTGAAGCTTTCTTT.

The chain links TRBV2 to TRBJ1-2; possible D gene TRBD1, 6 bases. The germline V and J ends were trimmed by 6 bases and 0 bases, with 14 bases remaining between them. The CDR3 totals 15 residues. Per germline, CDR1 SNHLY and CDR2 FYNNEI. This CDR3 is CASSLQGRANYGYTF. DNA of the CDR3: TGTGCCAGCAGCTTACAGGGCCGAGCTAACTATGGCTACACCTTC.

The CDR3 reads CASSLTGRGEQYF. DNA of the CDR3: TGTGCCAGCAGCTTAACGGGAAGGGGCGAGCAGTACTTC. The rearrangement joins TRBV7-3 to TRBJ2-7, with D perhaps matching TRBD1 (5 bases). The CDR3 is made up of 13 amino acids. V was pared by 0 bases and J by 6 bases, with 9 bases between. From germline, CDR1 is SGHTA and CDR2 FQGTGA.